The 4 T cell receptor beta chains below were found in one sample sequenced in a study of CD8 T cells in ankylosing spondylitis. TCRdb independently ran MiXCR on the 5' RACE reads; one entry per CDR3 protein. The table has roughly 40,000 distinct CDR3 sequences, more than 15% seen once. Sequencing used blood. The receptors stem from a male donor with ankylosing spondylitis or in good health (not recorded which).

Only a few counts were recorded for this clonotype. The chain joins TRBV29-1 to TRBJ2-7, with 7 bases fitting TRBD2. The V and J ends lost 0 bases and 4 bases, in that order; junction bases with no gene match: 6. Germline V lookup: CDR1 SQVTM, CDR2 ANQGSEA. This CDR3 region has 14 residues. This CDR3 reads CSVEDRLAGYEQYF. CDR3 bases: TGCAGCGTTGAAGATAGACTAGCTGGGTACGAGCAGTACTTC.

V is TRBV29-1 and J is TRBJ2-7; perhaps TRBD1 as D (7 bases). V was cut by 7 bases and J by 2 bases, with 21 bases left in between. Germline values: CDR1 SQVTM, CDR2 ANQGSEA. The CDR3 spans 15 residues. The CDR3 sequence is CSAVPTGTSAYEQYF. The DNA of the CDR3 is TGCAGCGCCGTACCGACAGGGACTTCTGCCTACGAGCAGTACTTC.

This clonotype has just a few counts. This sequence joins TRBV29-1 and TRBJ2-1, with 11 bases that match TRBD2. The CDR3 totals 14 residues. Losses at the gene ends were 7 bases for V and 5 bases for J; bases not matched to a gene: 7. Germline V CDR1 and CDR2: SQVTM, ANQGSEA. The CDR3: CSAASGRRNNEQFF. CDR3 nucleotides: TGCAGCGCCGCTAGCGGGAGGAGAAACAATGAGCAGTTCTTC.

The J gene is TRBJ2-1, the V gene TRBV29-1, with TRBD1 matching over 7 bases. The CDR3 has 14 amino acids. With V trimmed by 6 bases and J by 10 bases, 15 bases remained unmatched. Germline assignment: CDR1 SQVTM and CDR2 ANQGSEA. The DNA of the CDR3 is TGCAGCGTGGACGACCCGGGACAGTCCTACGAGCAGTTCTTC. Amino acid sequence: CSVDDPGQSYEQFF.